Presented here are 23 T cell receptor beta chains from one specimen sequenced in a study of CD8 T cells in Susac syndrome. RNA was extracted with the RNeasy kit, and a quantity of roughly 0.5 to 1 ug was reverse transcribed using random hexamers. TCRdb re-called the immunoSEQ multiplex PCR reads through MiXCR, storing one row per CDR3 protein. The sample lists approximately 280,000 distinct CDR3 sequences; approximately 81% were seen once. The sample taken for sequencing was CD8+ T cells from PBMCs. The receptors were sampled from a human donor with multiple sclerosis.

V is TRBV4-1 and J is TRBJ2-1; D may be TRBD1 or TRBD2 (6 bases each). Germline-derived CDR1 and CDR2 are MGHRA and YSYEKL. The CDR3 is made up of 15 amino acids. Trimming shortened V by 5 bases and J by 5 bases, and 16 bases separated the two germline ends. In DNA form, the CDR3 reads TGCGCCAGCAGCTCACAGGGAGGCAGGGACAATGAGCAGTTCTTC. This sequence encodes CASSSQGGRDNEQFF.

The chain joins TRBV16 to TRBJ1-3; tentative D call: TRBD1 (6 bases). Trimming shortened V by 4 bases and J by 2 bases, and 12 bases separated the two germline ends. CDR1 is KGHSY, CDR2 FQNENV, per germline. The CDR3 runs 15 residues. This CDR3 reads CASSPTGNTGNTIYF. In DNA, the CDR3 is TGTGCCAGCAGCCCCACAGGGAACACTGGAAACACCATATATTTT.

The rearrangement links TRBV12-3 or TRBV12-4 to TRBJ1-5, with 7 nucleotides matching TRBD1. The CDR3 extends over 14 amino acids. V was pared by 7 bases and J by 9 bases, with 12 bases of the junction left unmatched. The CDR3 DNA is TGTGCCAGCACTCCCGGGACAGTGGATCGGCCCCAGCATTTT. Translated, it gives CASTPGTVDRPQHF.

The rearrangement joins TRBV3-1 to TRBJ2-7; 8 nucleotides line up with TRBD2. V was clipped by 5 bases and J by 2 bases; unmatched bases: 14. The CDR3 consists of 17 residues. Germline V gene sequence: CDR1 LGHDT, CDR2 YNNKEL (reference sequence). In nucleotides, the CDR3 is TGTGCCAGCAGCGAGGCCCGGGAGGGGGTTAGGACCTACGAGCAGTACTTC. Protein sequence: CASSEAREGVRTYEQYF.

This rearrangement joins TRBV30 to TRBJ2-1; possibly TRBD1 for D (6 bases). Trimming left V 5 bases short and J 7 bases short, with 12 bases between. There are 12 residues in the CDR3. Per the germline V gene, CDR1 is GTSNPN and CDR2 is SVGIG (reference sequence). The DNA of the CDR3 is TGTGCCTGGGGGTTACAGGGAAATGAGCAGTTCTTC. Protein: CAWGLQGNEQFF.

The genes are TRBV9 and TRBJ2-1, with D perhaps TRBD2 (5 bases). The germline V gene has CDR1 SGDLS and CDR2 YYNGEE. The CDR3 totals 16 residues. Trimming removed 4 bases at V and 0 bases at J, with 14 bases between. CDR3 coding DNA: TGTGCCAGCAGCAGGACTGTGGAAAGCTCCTACAATGAGCAGTTCTTC. Protein: CASSRTVESSYNEQFF.

A remark on this clonotype: The CDR3 carries no conserved terminal phenylalanine or tryptophan, so it likely arises from a read error. The chain uses TRBV4-1 and TRBJ1-1, with a possible D match to TRBD1 (6 bases). CDR1 MGHRA and CDR2 YSYEKL come from the germline V gene. CDR3 length: 14 amino acids. V lost 4 bases and J 4 bases, leaving 13 bases between the germline ends. The CDR3 loop reads CASSLRTAGTEAFL. The CDR3 DNA reads as TGCGCCAGCAGCCTCAGGACAGCGGGCACTGAAGCTTTCCTT.

The V call is TRBV24-1, the J call TRBJ2-2; possibly TRBD1 or TRBD2 for D (5 bases each). The CDR3 consists of 17 residues. Germline V lookup: CDR1 KGHDR, CDR2 SFDVKD. Trimming removed 5 bases from V and 5 bases from J, with 20 bases in between. The CDR3 region has the DNA TGTGCCACCAGTGGTGGCAGGGAGCCATCCCGGACCGGGGAGCTGTTTTTT. Translating it yields CATSGGREPSRTGELFF.

V is TRBV28 and J is TRBJ1-4; 7 nucleotides match TRBD1. The CDR3 length is 14 residues. Per germline, CDR1 MDHEN and CDR2 SYDVKM. V lost 6 bases, J lost 7 bases, and 8 bases stayed unmatched. This CDR3 reads CASSNRGLREKLFF. In nucleotides, the CDR3 is TGTGCCAGCAGCAACAGGGGACTCCGTGAAAAACTGTTTTTT.

This clonotype was detected once. The chain employs TRBV7-3 and TRBJ2-2, with D possibly being TRBD2 (7 bases). CDR1 is SGHTA, CDR2 FQGTGA, per germline. V was clipped by 2 bases and J by 6 bases, with 16 bases between them. The CDR3 is 16 residues long. The CDR3 spells CASSLLAGAEAGELFF. The CDR3 nucleotides are TGTGCCAGCAGCTTATTGGCGGGGGCAGAGGCCGGGGAGCTGTTTTTT.

The chain combines TRBV12-3 or TRBV12-4 with TRBJ2-7, with TRBD1 as a possible D gene (6 bases). V was trimmed by 7 bases and J by 2 bases, leaving 12 bases between them. The CDR3 has 13 amino acids. Here the CDR3 DNA reads TGTGCCAGCACCACCGGGACAACCTACGAGCAGTACTTC. Its protein product is CASTTGTTYEQYF.

The gene calls are TRBV10-3 and TRBJ1-3, with a possible D match to TRBD1 (5 bases). V was cut by 2 bases and J by 2 bases, with 16 bases left in between. Per the germline V gene, CDR1 is ENHRY and CDR2 is SYGVKD. The CDR3 loop spans 17 amino acids. This chain's CDR3 is CAISEGQGRVTGNTIYF. CDR3 nucleotide sequence: TGTGCCATCAGTGAGGGCCAGGGCAGGGTGACTGGAAACACCATATATTTT.

The chain combines TRBV4-1 with TRBJ1-3; D is uncertain. Germline V lookup: CDR1 MGHRA, CDR2 YSYEKL. The germline V and J ends were trimmed by 0 bases and 0 bases, with 9 bases remaining between them. The CDR3 spans 16 residues. Here the CDR3 DNA reads TGCGCCAGCAGCCAAGATTCATCCTACTCTGGAAACACCATATATTTT. This codes for CASSQDSSYSGNTIYF.

The chain links TRBV20-1 to TRBJ2-1; TRBD1 aligns across 9 bases. V was pared by 6 bases and J by 5 bases, with 8 bases of the junction left unmatched. This CDR3 region has 14 residues. Germline V CDR1 and CDR2: DFQATT, SNEGSKA (reference sequence). Here the CDR3 reads CSATPQGAHNEQFF. In nucleotides, the CDR3 is TGCAGTGCCACCCCACAGGGGGCCCACAATGAGCAGTTCTTC.

This chain connects TRBV2 to TRBJ1-5; D is undetermined. CDR1 is SNHLY, CDR2 FYNNEI, per germline. The V gene lost 6 bases and the J gene lost 0 bases, with 18 bases spanning the gap. This CDR3 is 17 amino acids long. CDR3 DNA: TGTGCCAGCAGCCCCCGGGGAAGTAAATATAGCAATCAGCCCCAGCATTTT. Residues: CASSPRGSKYSNQPQHF. The variable domain in full, with the rest retrieved from reference TRBV2 and TRBJ1-5, is EPEVTQTPSHQVTQMGQEVILRCVPISNHLYFYWYRQILGQKVEFLVSFYNNEISEKSEIFDDQFSVERPDGSNFTLKIRSTKLEDSAMYFCASSPRGSKYSNQPQHFGDGTRLSIL.

The V and J genes are TRBV27 and TRBJ1-5; D is unclear. The CDR3 consists of 13 residues. Germline lookup yields CDR1 MNHEY and CDR2 SMNVEV (reference sequence). The ends were cut back, 5 bases at V and 2 bases at J, with 7 bases in the middle. This CDR3 is CASSPLGNQPQHF. CDR3 DNA sequence: TGTGCCAGCAGTCCCCTTGGCAATCAGCCCCAGCATTTT.

The CDR3 coding sequence is TGTGCCAGCAGCCCCCGACAGGGCTCCTACAATGAGCAGTTCTTC. Translating it yields CASSPRQGSYNEQFF. The chain carries TRBV9 and TRBJ2-1; 7 nucleotides match TRBD1. There are 15 residues in the CDR3. V lost 4 bases, J lost 0 bases, and 4 bases stayed unmatched. The V gene's germline CDR1 is SGDLS and CDR2 YYNGEE.

This clonotype came up once. This rearrangement joins TRBV20-1 to TRBJ2-1; 9 bases align to TRBD2. The CDR3 runs to 17 residues. The V segment lost 0 bases and the J segment 10 bases; nucleotides outside the gene matches: 16. The germline V gene encodes CDR1 DFQATT and CDR2 SNEGSKA (reference sequence). CDR3 sequence (DNA): TGCAGTGCTAGAGATCCCAAGTGGGCGGGAGGGCCAGAAGAGCAGTTCTTC. Encoded protein: CSARDPKWAGGPEEQFF.

CDR3 sequence: CASSDQGAGANVLTF. Written as DNA, the CDR3 is TGTGCCAGCAGCGACCAGGGAGCTGGGGCCAACGTCCTGACTTTC. The J gene is TRBJ2-6, the V gene TRBV9; D tentatively reads TRBD1 or TRBD2 (5 bases each). V shed 3 bases and J shed 2 bases, with 9 bases lying between them. Germline assignment: CDR1 SGDLS and CDR2 YYNGEE. This CDR3 region has 15 residues.

The chain carries TRBV2 and TRBJ2-1, with D possibly being TRBD1 (5 bases). The CDR3 runs to 15 residues. The V end was cut by 2 bases, the J end by 5 bases, with 13 bases between. Germline values: CDR1 SNHLY, CDR2 FYNNEI. CDR3 DNA: TGTGCCAGCAGTGAAATTCAGGGTACCCACAATGAGCAGTTCTTC. Its protein is CASSEIQGTHNEQFF. Full variable domain (remainder filled in from reference TRBV2 and TRBJ2-1): EPEVTQTPSHQVTQMGQEVILRCVPISNHLYFYWYRQILGQKVEFLVSFYNNEISEKSEIFDDQFSVERPDGSNFTLKIRSTKLEDSAMYFCASSEIQGTHNEQFFGPGTRLTVL.

The chain joins TRBV6-1 to TRBJ1-2, with D unresolved. The CDR3 extends over 15 amino acids. V was clipped by 1 base and J by 0 bases, with 9 bases between them. Per the germline V gene, CDR1 is MNHNS and CDR2 is SASEGT. CDR3 protein: CASSEEEKANYGYTF. The CDR3 DNA reads as TGTGCCAGCAGTGAAGAGGAAAAAGCTAACTATGGCTACACCTTC.

The gene calls are TRBV5-4 and TRBJ1-2, with TRBD1 as a possible D gene (5 bases). CDR3 size: 13 residues. Trimming cost V 6 bases and J 2 bases, with 11 bases left between them. Germline values: CDR1 SGHNT, CDR2 YYREEE (reference sequence). CDR3 in amino acids: CASTPGGNYGYTF. In DNA, the CDR3 is TGTGCCAGCACCCCGGGGGGGAACTATGGCTACACCTTC.

The chain joins TRBV7-6 to TRBJ2-1, with 13 positions matching TRBD2. Germline loops: CDR1 SGHVS, CDR2 FNYEAQ. J lost 10 bases, V lost 5 bases, and 8 bases had no gene match. CDR3 size: 15 residues. The CDR3 coding sequence is TGTGCCAGCAGCGCCCGACTAGCGGGAGGTCGGGAGCAGTTCTTC. Its translation is CASSARLAGGREQFF. Drawing the rest from reference TRBV7-6 and TRBJ2-1, the complete variable domain is GAGVSQSPRYKVTKRGQDVALRCDPISGHVSLYWYRQALGQGPEFLTYFNYEAQQDKSGLPNDRFSAERPEGSISTLTIQRTEQRDSAMYRCASSARLAGGREQFFGPGTRLTVL.